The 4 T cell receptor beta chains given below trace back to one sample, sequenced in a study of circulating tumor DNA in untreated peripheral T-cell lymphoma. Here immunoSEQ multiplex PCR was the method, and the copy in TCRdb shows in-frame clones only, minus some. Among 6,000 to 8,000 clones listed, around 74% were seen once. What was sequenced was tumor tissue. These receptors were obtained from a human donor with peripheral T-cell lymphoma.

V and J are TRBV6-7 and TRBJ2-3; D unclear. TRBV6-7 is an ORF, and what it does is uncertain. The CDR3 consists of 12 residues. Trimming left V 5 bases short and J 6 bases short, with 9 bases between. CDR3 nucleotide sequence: TGTGCCAGCAGTCTAAAACTGGATACGCAGTATTTT. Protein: CASSLKLDTQYF.

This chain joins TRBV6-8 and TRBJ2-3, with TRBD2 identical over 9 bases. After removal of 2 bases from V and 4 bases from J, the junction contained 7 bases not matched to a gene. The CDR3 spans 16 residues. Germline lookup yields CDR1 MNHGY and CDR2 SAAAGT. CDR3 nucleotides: TGTGCCAGCAGTTACCTTATAGCGGGAGAGTCAGATACGCAGTATTTT. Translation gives CASSYLIAGESDTQYF.

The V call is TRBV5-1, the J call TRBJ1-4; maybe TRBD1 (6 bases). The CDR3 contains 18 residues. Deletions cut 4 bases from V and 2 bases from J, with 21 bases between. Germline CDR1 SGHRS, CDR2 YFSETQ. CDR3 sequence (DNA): TGCGCCAGCAGCCTTGCTGGGGGGGCGGGCCGTACTAATGAAAAACTGTTTTTT. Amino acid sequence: CASSLAGGAGRTNEKLFF.

The CDR3 bases are TGTGCCAGCAGCCCCATGGGAAGGGGAGGCGACGAGCAGTACTTC. Translated: CASSPMGRGGDEQYF. V gene TRBV6-8 combines with J gene TRBJ2-7, with a possible D match to TRBD2 (6 bases). This CDR3 contains 15 residues. The germline V gene has CDR1 MNHGY and CDR2 SAAAGT. Trimming took 6 bases from V and 5 from J, leaving 20 bases between them.